This T cell receptor (beta chain) was identified during a study of shared clonotypes between healthy human individuals. Study-wide results and limits: Depth of sequencing was expected to influence donor clonotype sharing.

Donors were healthy HIV-negative adults without recent acute infections or vaccinations. This CDR3 contains 14 residues. The junction had 6 bases not matched to a gene; V was cut back by 3 bases and J by 8 bases. Germline V gene sequence: CDR1 KGHSH, CDR2 LQKENI. This clone was seen more than once but under ten times. The target antigen is unknown. Measured with immunoSEQ multiplex PCR; TCRdb has only the in-frame clones, and not every one. The sample has fewer than 700,000 clones; around 80% are singletons. Material for sequencing was PBMCs. The TCR was taken from a woman aged 40 to 55 in good health. Some clones in this sample may be carry-over from other donors' samples. The chain uses TRBV18 and TRBJ1-2; 10 bases map to TRBD1. The DNA for the CDR3 is TGTGCCAGCTCACCTCGACAGGGGGCGTTCGGCTACACCTTC. Translating it yields CASSPRQGAFGYTF.